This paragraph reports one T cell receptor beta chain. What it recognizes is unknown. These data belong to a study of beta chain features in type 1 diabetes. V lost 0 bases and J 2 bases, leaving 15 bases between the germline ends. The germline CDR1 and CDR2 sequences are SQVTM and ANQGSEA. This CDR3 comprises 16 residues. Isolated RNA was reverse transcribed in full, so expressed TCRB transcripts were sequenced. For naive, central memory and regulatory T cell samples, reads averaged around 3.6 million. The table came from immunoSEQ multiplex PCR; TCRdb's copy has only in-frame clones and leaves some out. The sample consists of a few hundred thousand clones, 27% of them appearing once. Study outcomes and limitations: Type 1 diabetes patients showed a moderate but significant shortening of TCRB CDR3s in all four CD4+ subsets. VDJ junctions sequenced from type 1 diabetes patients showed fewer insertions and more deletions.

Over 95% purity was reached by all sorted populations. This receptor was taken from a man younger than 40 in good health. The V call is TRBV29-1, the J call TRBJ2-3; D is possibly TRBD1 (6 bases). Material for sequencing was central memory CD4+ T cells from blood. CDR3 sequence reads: CSVEEGGSILTDTQYF. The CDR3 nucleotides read TGCAGCGTTGAAGAAGGGGGTTCCATTCTCACAGATACGCAGTATTTT.